The 10 T cell receptor beta chains presented below share a single source sample, sequenced in a study of T cell repertoires in ileal Crohn's disease. Only in-frame clones appear in the TCRdb table, and some are missing; sequencing was by immunoSEQ multiplex PCR. The table shows roughly 15,000 clones, with 75% to 85% occurring only once. The specimen was ileal tissue. Receptors originate from an adult with Crohn's disease.

The chain is built from TRBV5-1 and TRBJ2-3; D is possibly TRBD2 (5 bases). The CDR3 is 12 residues long. The germline CDR1 and CDR2 sequences are SGHRS and YFSETQ. V lost 7 bases and J 3 bases, leaving 9 bases between the germline ends. The DNA of the CDR3 is TGCGCCAGCCGTGAGGGAACAGATACGCAGTATTTT. Encoded protein: CASREGTDTQYF. Drawing the rest from reference TRBV5-1 and TRBJ2-3, the complete variable domain is KAGVTQTPRYLIKTRGQQVTLSCSPISGHRSVSWYQQTPGQGLQFLFEYFSETQRNKGNFPGRFSGRQFSNSRSEMNVSTLELGDSALYLCASREGTDTQYFGPGTRLTVL.

The chain uses TRBV30 and TRBJ2-2, with a possible D match to TRBD2 (5 bases). CDR3 size: 14 residues. Germline V CDR1 and CDR2: GTSNPN, SVGIG (reference sequence). CDR3 DNA: TGTGCAAGCTCCAAAGGAGGGAACACCGGGGAGCTGTTTTTT. Its protein is CASSKGGNTGELFF. Filled out from reference TRBV30 and TRBJ2-2, the complete variable domain reads SQTIHQWPATLVQPVGSPLSLECTVEGTSNPNLYWYRQAAGRGLQLLFYSVGIGQISSEVPQNLSASRPQDRQFILSSKKLLLSDSGFYLCASSKGGNTGELFFGEGSRLTVL.

The rearrangement links TRBV10-2 to TRBJ2-7; 8 bases are shared with TRBD2. The CDR3 runs 13 residues. V was clipped by 7 bases and J by 2 bases; unmatched bases: 4. Germline V lookup: CDR1 WSHSY, CDR2 SAAADI. CDR3 amino acids: CASTPGGAYEQYF. The CDR3 DNA sequence: TGCGCCAGCACCCCCGGGGGGGCCTACGAGCAGTACTTC.

The J gene is TRBJ1-2, the V gene TRBV27; D might be TRBD1 (6 bases). The CDR3 runs 18 residues. In germline, CDR1 is MNHEY, CDR2 SMNVEV (reference sequence). Trimming left V 0 bases short and J 4 bases short, with 21 bases between. The CDR3 loop reads CASSLSAPPRGPLYGYTF. The CDR3 DNA reads TGTGCCAGCAGTTTATCGGCCCCCCCCAGGGGTCCCCTCTATGGCTACACCTTC.

This rearrangement joins TRBV19 to TRBJ1-1; 7 positions match TRBD1. V lost 6 bases to trimming and J lost 7 bases; unmatched junction nucleotides: 8. This CDR3 contains 13 residues. Germline-derived CDR1 and CDR2 are LNHDA and SQIVND (reference sequence). CDR3: CASRGGQFIEAFF. DNA for the CDR3: TGTGCCAGTAGGGGGGGACAGTTCATTGAAGCTTTCTTT. Full variable domain (outside the CDR3, taken from reference TRBV19 and TRBJ1-1): DGGITQSPKYLFRKEGQNVTLSCEQNLNHDAMYWYRQDPGQGLRLIYYSQIVNDFQKGDIAEGYSVSREKKESFPLTVTSAQKNPTAFYLCASRGGQFIEAFFGQGTRLTVV.

The rearrangement joins TRBV6-1 to TRBJ1-5; 8 positions agree with TRBD1. The CDR3 is made up of 15 amino acids. The ends lost 5 bases at V and 4 bases at J; junction bases unmatched: 7. Germline V gene lookup returns CDR1 MNHNS and CDR2 SASEGT. The CDR3 loop is CASSPDRVENQPQHF. CDR3 nucleotide sequence: TGTGCCAGCAGTCCGGACAGGGTGGAAAATCAGCCCCAGCATTTT.

The chain links TRBV2 to TRBJ2-1; 12 bases fit TRBD2. The V gene end was trimmed by 6 bases and the J gene end by 9 bases; junction bases not matched to a gene: 6. The CDR3 has 14 amino acids. Germline-derived CDR1 and CDR2 are SNHLY and FYNNEI. The CDR3 region has the DNA TGTGCCAGCAGCGAGACTAGCGGGGGTCGTGAGCAGTTCTTC. Its protein is CASSETSGGREQFF.

The DNA of the CDR3 is TGTGCCAGTAGTCCCCGGGACAGCCCCAGGGGCAACTATGGCTACACCTTC. Translating gives CASSPRDSPRGNYGYTF. The chain employs TRBV19 and TRBJ1-2, with 7 bases identical to TRBD1. Germline CDR1 is LNHDA and CDR2 is SQIVND (reference sequence). Unmatched junction bases numbered 14, after V lost 5 bases and J lost 2 bases. This CDR3 has 17 residues.

V usage is TRBV5-1 and J usage is TRBJ1-5; a weak D match, TRBD1 (5 bases). This CDR3 has 15 residues. Germline V gene data show CDR1 as SGHRS and CDR2 as YFSETQ. V lost 0 bases to trimming and J lost 3 bases, with 10 bases between them. The DNA for the CDR3 is TGCGCCAGCAGCTTGGAGGGGTACTCCAATCAGCCCCAGCATTTT. As protein: CASSLEGYSNQPQHF. The variable domain in full, completed from reference TRBV5-1 and TRBJ1-5, reads KAGVTQTPRYLIKTRGQQVTLSCSPISGHRSVSWYQQTPGQGLQFLFEYFSETQRNKGNFPGRFSGRQFSNSRSEMNVSTLELGDSALYLCASSLEGYSNQPQHFGDGTRLSIL.

The chain has TRBV11-3 and TRBJ2-7; weak D call: TRBD1 (6 bases). The V gene lost 3 bases and the J gene lost 3 bases, with 9 bases spanning the gap. This CDR3 is 13 amino acids long. Germline values: CDR1 SGHNT, CDR2 YENEEA. CDR3 sequence: CASSLDSYYEQYV. The CDR3 DNA reads TGTGCCAGCAGCTTGGACAGCTACTACGAGCAGTACGTC.